Listed below are T cell receptor beta chains from one sample, sequenced in a study of OX40 agonist ivuxolimab in advanced cancers. Here immunoSEQ multiplex PCR was the method, and the copy in TCRdb shows in-frame clones only, minus some. The sample lists 55,000 to 70,000 clones, 84% occurring once. Source: CD4+ or CD8+ T cells sorted from blood, taken in a trial of the OX40 agonist ivuxolimab. The receptors here all came from an adult with an advanced solid tumor such as melanoma, head and neck, liver or kidney cancer. CDR3s include the opening cysteine and the closing phenylalanine or tryptophan. D genes are given only for firm matches. Some rows mark clone size as missing; the rest say once, few, many or name a class of expanded clone.

V gene: TRBV6-1
D gene: -
clone size: once
J gene: TRBJ1-5
CDR3 protein: CASSEPATGTNQPQHF
CDR3 DNA: TGTGCCAGCAGTGAACCGGCTACAGGCACCAATCAGCCCCAGCATTTT

V gene: TRBV2
D gene: -
clone size: once
J gene: TRBJ2-2
CDR3 protein: CASSGVAVNTGELFF
CDR3 DNA: TGTGCCAGCAGTGGGGTAGCAGTGAACACCGGGGAGCTGTTTTTT

V gene: TRBV7-6
D gene: TRBD1
clone size: few
J gene: TRBJ2-7
CDR3 protein: CASSLGQGNEQYF
CDR3 DNA: TGTGCCAGCAGCCTCGGACAGGGTAACGAGCAGTACTTC

V gene: TRBV28
D gene: TRBD2
clone size: -
J gene: TRBJ2-7
CDR3 protein: CASRDGLAATYEQYF
CDR3 DNA: TGTGCCAGCAGGGACGGACTAGCGGCCACCTACGAGCAGTACTTC

V gene: TRBV4-1
D gene: -
clone size: -
J gene: TRBJ1-2
CDR3 protein: CASSQDLVLQGYTF
CDR3 DNA: TGCGCCAGCAGCCAAGATTTGGTCCTACAGGGCTACACCTTC

V gene: TRBV27
D gene: -
clone size: -
J gene: TRBJ2-2
CDR3 protein: CASSLLRAAGTGELFF
CDR3 DNA: TGTGCCAGCAGTTTATTGAGGGCCGCCGGCACCGGGGAGCTGTTTTTT

V gene: TRBV5-6
D gene: -
clone size: -
J gene: TRBJ1-4
CDR3 protein: CASSSLLQGTGEKLFF
CDR3 DNA: TGTGCCAGCAGCTCATTATTACAGGGCACAGGTGAAAAACTGTTTTTT

V gene: TRBV25-1
D gene: TRBD1
clone size: -
J gene: TRBJ2-2
CDR3 protein: CASSGGQGYTGELFF
CDR3 DNA: TGTGCCAGCAGTGGAGGACAGGGATACACCGGGGAGCTGTTTTTT

V gene: TRBV6-5
D gene: -
clone size: -
J gene: TRBJ1-5
CDR3 protein: CASSYSSEYQPQHF
CDR3 DNA: TGTGCCAGCAGTTACTCGTCAGAGTATCAGCCCCAGCATTTT

V gene: TRBV10-3
D gene: -
clone size: -
J gene: TRBJ1-1
CDR3 protein: CAISEPVTTEAFF
CDR3 DNA: TGTGCCATCAGTGAACCTGTAACCACTGAAGCTTTCTTT

V gene: TRBV7-9
D gene: TRBD1
clone size: once
J gene: TRBJ1-1
CDR3 protein: CASSWDRVDFTEAFF
CDR3 DNA: TGTGCCAGCAGCTGGGACAGGGTGGACTTCACTGAAGCTTTCTTT

V gene: TRBV11-2
D gene: -
clone size: -
J gene: TRBJ2-7
CDR3 protein: CASSPLTYEQYF
CDR3 DNA: TGTGCCAGCAGCCCCCTCACCTACGAGCAGTACTTC

V gene: TRBV6-5
D gene: TRBD2
clone size: -
J gene: TRBJ2-7
CDR3 protein: CASSYRVASGTYEQYF
CDR3 DNA: TGTGCCAGCAGTTACCGGGTGGCTAGCGGAACCTACGAGCAGTACTTC

V gene: TRBV6-6
D gene: -
clone size: once
J gene: TRBJ1-3
CDR3 protein: CASSRQRDADGSTIYF
CDR3 DNA: TGTGCCAGCAGCCGCCAACGGGACGCCGATGGGTCCACCATATATTTT

V gene: TRBV18
D gene: TRBD2
clone size: -
J gene: TRBJ2-1
CDR3 protein: CASSFGRMEFF
CDR3 DNA: TGTGCCAGCTCATTCGGGAGGATGGAGTTCTTC

V gene: TRBV6-6
D gene: TRBD1
clone size: -
J gene: TRBJ1-5
CDR3 protein: CASAKRQGSNQPQHF
CDR3 DNA: TGTGCCAGTGCGAAACGACAGGGGAGCAATCAGCCCCAGCATTTT

V gene: TRBV5-6
D gene: -
clone size: -
J gene: TRBJ2-5
CDR3 protein: CASTPLRGQFSQETQYF
CDR3 DNA: TGTGCCAGCACCCCCCTAAGAGGCCAGTTCTCCCAAGAGACCCAGTACTTC

V gene: TRBV7-3
D gene: -
clone size: -
J gene: TRBJ1-1
CDR3 protein: CASSFDGMNTEAFF
CDR3 DNA: TGTGCCAGCAGCTTCGATGGAATGAACACTGAAGCTTTCTTT

V gene: TRBV6-5
D gene: -
clone size: -
J gene: TRBJ2-7
CDR3 protein: CASSPTVGSVYEQYF
CDR3 DNA: TGTGCCAGCAGTCCCACAGTTGGTAGCGTCTACGAGCAGTACTTC

V gene: TRBV20-1
D gene: -
clone size: -
J gene: TRBJ2-7
CDR3 protein: CSARNSYEQYF
CDR3 DNA: TGCAGTGCTAGAAACAGCTACGAGCAGTACTTC

V gene: TRBV6-5
D gene: TRBD1
clone size: -
J gene: TRBJ2-7
CDR3 protein: CASSSRWTGGNYEQYF
CDR3 DNA: TGTGCCAGCAGTTCCCGTTGGACAGGGGGGAACTACGAGCAGTACTTC

V gene: TRBV25-1
D gene: TRBD1
clone size: -
J gene: TRBJ1-4
CDR3 protein: CASSALQGAGEKLFF
CDR3 DNA: TGTGCCAGCAGTGCACTACAGGGGGCGGGTGAAAAACTGTTTTTT

V gene: TRBV7-8
D gene: -
clone size: -
J gene: TRBJ1-5
CDR3 protein: CASSPRQPYSNQPQHF
CDR3 DNA: TGTGCCAGCAGCCCACGACAGCCTTATAGCAATCAGCCCCAGCATTTT

V gene: TRBV11-2
D gene: -
clone size: -
J gene: TRBJ1-1
CDR3 protein: CASSLDPYTEAFF
CDR3 DNA: TGTGCCAGCAGCTTAGACCCGTACACTGAAGCTTTCTTT

V gene: TRBV10-3
D gene: -
clone size: -
J gene: TRBJ2-2
CDR3 protein: CAISESAQGNTGELFF
CDR3 DNA: TGTGCCATCAGTGAGTCTGCTCAGGGGAACACCGGGGAGCTGTTTTTT

V gene: TRBV4-2
D gene: TRBD1
clone size: -
J gene: TRBJ1-6
CDR3 protein: CASRPGQSSPLHF
CDR3 DNA: TGTGCCAGCAGACCGGGACAGAGTTCACCCCTCCACTTT

V gene: TRBV27
D gene: TRBD1
clone size: -
J gene: TRBJ2-7
CDR3 protein: CASSAGTGEWYEQYF
CDR3 DNA: TGTGCCAGCAGTGCCGGGACAGGGGAATGGTACGAGCAGTACTTC

V gene: TRBV7-6
D gene: -
clone size: -
J gene: TRBJ1-3
CDR3 protein: CASSLLADTIYF
CDR3 DNA: TGTGCCAGCAGCTTACTGGCGGACACCATATATTTT